This T cell receptor (beta chain) was sequenced during a study of blood T cell repertoires in COVID-19. About the study: Donors in the United States, Italy and Spain gave samples during acute or convalescent COVID-19. Nucleic acid was either cDNA or gDNA, and it came from T cells, B-cell-depleted T cells, or PBMCs.

Authors' data handling: Nucleated cell number was recorded as an estimate derived from reference gene primer amplification. Method: immunoSEQ multiplex PCR; TCRdb's copy keeps in-frame clones and lacks some. V, J and clone size are those of that table, while D and trimming were read from the DNA. Of over 300,000 clones in the sample, around four fifths were seen once. The CDR3 runs to 12 residues. Per germline, CDR1 MNHEY and CDR2 SMNVEV (reference sequence). V gave up 6 bases and J gave up 6 bases, with 9 bases separating them. The chain joins TRBV27 to TRBJ2-1; D is perhaps TRBD2 (5 bases). The source material was peripheral blood. The clonotype comes from a woman aged 50 to 60 with acute or convalescent COVID-19. The DNA of the CDR3 is TGTGCCAGCAGGGGAGCAGTCAATGAGCAGTTCTTC. Translated: CASRGAVNEQFF.